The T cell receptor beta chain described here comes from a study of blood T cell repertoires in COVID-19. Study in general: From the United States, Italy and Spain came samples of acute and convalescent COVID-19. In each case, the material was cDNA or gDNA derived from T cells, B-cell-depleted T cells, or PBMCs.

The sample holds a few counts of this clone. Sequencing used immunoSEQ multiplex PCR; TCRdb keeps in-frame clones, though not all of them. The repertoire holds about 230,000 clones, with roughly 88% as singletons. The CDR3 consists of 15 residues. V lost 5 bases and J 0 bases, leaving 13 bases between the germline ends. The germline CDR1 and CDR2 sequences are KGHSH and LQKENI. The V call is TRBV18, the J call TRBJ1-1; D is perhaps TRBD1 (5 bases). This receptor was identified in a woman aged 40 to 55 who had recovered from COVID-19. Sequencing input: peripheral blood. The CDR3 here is CASSESTGMNTEAFF. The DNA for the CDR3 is TGTGCCAGCTCAGAGTCAACAGGAATGAACACTGAAGCTTTCTTT.